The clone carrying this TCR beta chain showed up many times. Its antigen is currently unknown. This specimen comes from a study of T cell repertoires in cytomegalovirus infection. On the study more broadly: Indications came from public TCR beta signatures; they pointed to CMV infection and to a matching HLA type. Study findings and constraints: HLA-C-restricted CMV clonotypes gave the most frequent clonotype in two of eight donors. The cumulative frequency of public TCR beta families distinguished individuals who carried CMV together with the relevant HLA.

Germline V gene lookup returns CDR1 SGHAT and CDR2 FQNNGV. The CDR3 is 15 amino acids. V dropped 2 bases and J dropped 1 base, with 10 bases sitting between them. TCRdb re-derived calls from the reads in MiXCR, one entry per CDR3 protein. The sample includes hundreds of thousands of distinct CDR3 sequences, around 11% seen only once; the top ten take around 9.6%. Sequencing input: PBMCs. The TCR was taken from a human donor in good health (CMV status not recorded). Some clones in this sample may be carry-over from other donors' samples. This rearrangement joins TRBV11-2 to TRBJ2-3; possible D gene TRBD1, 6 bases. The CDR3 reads CASSLIAGGTDTQYF. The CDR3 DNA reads TGTGCCAGCAGCTTAATCGCAGGGGGCACAGATACGCAGTATTTT.